The 26 T cell receptor beta chains reported below all come from one sample, sequenced in a study of T-cell memory formation after mild COVID-19. Via MiXCR, TCRdb re-called the 5' RACE reads, giving one row per CDR3 protein. Seen here are 90,000 to 120,000 distinct CDR3 sequences, roughly 14% observed once, and the top ten hold about 39%. Sequenced sample: PBMCs or a T cell subset sorted from them (not recorded which). The receptor source for this set is a man aged 18 to 30 who had mild COVID-19 (a few samples of this study predate the infection). Cell type and time point are not known.

This clonotype occurred a few times. This chain links TRBV10-3 with TRBJ1-2; tentative D call: TRBD1 (6 bases). This CDR3 is built from 14 residues. Trimming pared 2 bases from V and 4 bases from J, leaving 11 bases between. The germline V gene has CDR1 ENHRY and CDR2 SYGVKD. Here the CDR3 DNA reads TGTGCCATCAGTGAGCGGGGGGGCGTCTATGGCTACACCTTC. Its translation: CAISERGGVYGYTF.

The sample holds many counts of this clonotype. The chain links TRBV4-3 to TRBJ2-3, with D perhaps matching TRBD1 or TRBD2 (5 bases each). Deletions cut 3 bases from V and 2 bases from J, with 12 bases between. Per germline, CDR1 LGHNA and CDR2 YSLEER. The CDR3 consists of 15 residues. This chain's CDR3 is CASSHTVGDTDTQYF. Here the CDR3 DNA reads TGCGCCAGCAGCCATACAGTGGGGGACACAGATACGCAGTATTTT.

This chain joins TRBV7-8 and TRBJ2-2; tentative D call: TRBD2 (5 bases). The V end was cut by 1 base, the J end by 2 bases, with 14 bases between. Germline V lookup: CDR1 SGHVS, CDR2 FQNEAQ. The CDR3 has 17 amino acids. The CDR3 reads CASSLVLGSTNTGELFF. The DNA for the CDR3 is TGTGCCAGCAGCTTAGTGTTGGGGAGCACAAACACCGGGGAGCTGTTTTTT. Complete variable domain (other parts from reference TRBV7-8 and TRBJ2-2): GAGVSQSPRYKVAKRGQDVALRCDPISGHVSLFWYQQALGQGPEFLTYFQNEAQLDKSGLPSDRFFAERPEGSVSTLKIQRTQQEDSAVYLCASSLVLGSTNTGELFFGEGSRLTVL.

The J gene is TRBJ2-7, the V gene TRBV30; D remains ambiguous. The CDR3 loop spans 11 amino acids. V lost 3 bases, J lost 3 bases, and 6 bases lay in between. The germline V gene has CDR1 GTSNPN and CDR2 SVGIG (reference sequence). The CDR3: CAWRDGYEQYF. For the CDR3, the DNA is TGTGCCTGGAGGGACGGCTACGAGCAGTACTTC.

The rearrangement joins TRBV5-6 to TRBJ2-7; D gene unclear. Germline assignment: CDR1 SGHDT and CDR2 YYEEEE. Between the trimmed V and J ends, which lost 1 base and 3 bases, there was a span of 8 bases. This CDR3 is built from 13 residues. The CDR3 coding sequence is TGTGCCAGCAGCTTGTTAGGTAGCTACGAGCAGTACGTC. It yields the protein CASSLLGSYEQYV.

This chain joins TRBV6-5 and TRBJ1-2; TRBD1 might be the D (5 bases). The germline gives CDR1 MNHEY, CDR2 SVGAGI. V shed 8 bases and J shed 0 bases, with 13 bases lying between them. This CDR3 has 14 residues. CDR3 in amino acids: CASGGAVSNYGYTF. In nucleotides, the CDR3 is TGTGCCAGCGGCGGGGCAGTCTCTAACTATGGCTACACCTTC.

This clonotype was seen only a few times. The V gene is TRBV11-2, the J gene TRBJ1-4, with a weak D call TRBD1 (5 bases). V was shortened by 2 bases and J by 1 base, with 8 bases between the two germline ends. Germline CDR1 reads SGHAT; CDR2 reads FQNNGV. The CDR3 is 15 amino acids. This CDR3 is CASSLRQGTNEKLFF. Here the CDR3 DNA reads TGTGCCAGCAGCTTACGCCAGGGAACTAATGAAAAACTGTTTTTT.

This clonotype was seen more than once but under ten times. The rearrangement uses TRBV7-9 and TRBJ2-5; 11 bases are a match to TRBD2. There are 16 residues in the CDR3. Per germline, CDR1 SEHNR and CDR2 FQNEAQ (reference sequence). The V gene end was trimmed by 5 bases and the J gene end by 4 bases; junction bases not matched to a gene: 9. The CDR3 DNA is TGTGCCAGCAGCCTTCCTAGCGGGGGGATAAGAGAGACCCAGTACTTC. Translation: CASSLPSGGIRETQYF.

This clonotype was picked up a small number of times. The rearrangement links TRBV24-1 to TRBJ2-1, with TRBD2 identical over 8 bases. The CDR3 is 14 amino acids. V lost 6 bases, J lost 6 bases, and 6 bases stayed unmatched. Looked up from germline, CDR1 is KGHDR and CDR2 is SFDVKD. CDR3 in amino acids: CATSSGRSLNEQFF. CDR3 nucleotide sequence: TGTGCCACCAGTAGCGGGAGAAGTCTCAATGAGCAGTTCTTC.

The CDR3 spells CASSLGGRGGEQYF. CDR3 DNA sequence: TGTGCCAGCAGTTTGGGCGGGAGAGGCGGCGAGCAGTACTTC. The V gene is TRBV12-3 or TRBV12-4, the J gene TRBJ2-7; TRBD2 agrees at 7 bases. The CDR3 has 14 residues. V shed 3 bases, J shed 6 bases, and the junction held 8 bases outside the gene matches.

In this sample, this clonotype turned up a few times. The CDR3, as DNA: TGCGCCAGCAGCCAAGATCGTGGGGGTTTGGATGGCTACACCTTC. This sequence encodes CASSQDRGGLDGYTF. The rearrangement links TRBV4-3 to TRBJ1-2, with D perhaps TRBD1 (5 bases). The germline V and J ends were trimmed by 0 bases and 6 bases, with 14 bases remaining between them. Germline V gene data show CDR1 as LGHNA and CDR2 as YSLEER. This CDR3 has 15 residues.

This clonotype was counted between two and nine times. The rearrangement joins TRBV7-9 to TRBJ2-5; possibly TRBD1 or TRBD2 for D (5 bases each). The V gene lost 4 bases and the J gene lost 9 bases, with 15 bases spanning the gap. This CDR3 spans 13 amino acids. The germline V gene encodes CDR1 SEHNR and CDR2 FQNEAQ (reference sequence). Here the CDR3 DNA reads TGTGCCAGCAGCTCGGGACCTATTGTGCCCCAGTACTTC. Its protein is CASSSGPIVPQYF.

The chain carries TRBV15 and TRBJ1-4; 7 positions agree with TRBD1. CDR3 length equals 15 residues. Germline V gene sequence: CDR1 LNHNV, CDR2 YYDKDF (reference sequence). V lost 7 bases to trimming and J lost 5 bases; unmatched junction nucleotides: 10. For the CDR3, the DNA is TGTGCCACCACCTCCCGGGACAGCCCAAATGAAAAACTGTTTTTT. Protein product: CATTSRDSPNEKLFF.

The sample holds many counts of this clonotype. The chain employs TRBV12-3 or TRBV12-4 and TRBJ2-7; tentative D call: TRBD2 (7 bases). The V end lost 6 bases, the J end lost 0 bases, and 18 bases lay between the germline ends. The CDR3 length is 16 residues. The CDR3 bases are TGTGCCAGCAGATCCTCGGGGGGCCTGAGCTCCTACGAGCAGTACTTC. Protein: CASRSSGGLSSYEQYF.

This clonotype was seen a handful of times. V gene TRBV20-1 combines with J gene TRBJ1-2, with a tentative D call TRBD1 (6 bases). CDR3 size: 14 residues. Trimming shortened V by 0 bases and J by 5 bases, and 13 bases separated the two germline ends. Germline CDR1 and CDR2: DFQATT and SNEGSKA (reference sequence). The CDR3 loop is CSARERGALYGYTF. For the CDR3, the DNA is TGCAGTGCTAGAGAACGGGGGGCGCTTTATGGCTACACCTTC.

This clonotype was counted between two and nine times. The chain has TRBV9 and TRBJ2-1, with D perhaps TRBD1 (5 bases). CDR1 SGDLS and CDR2 YYNGEE come from the germline V gene. The CDR3 is 14 amino acids. Trimming removed 1 base at V and 7 bases at J, with 12 bases between. CDR3: CASSVYQGWNEQFF. In DNA form, the CDR3 reads TGTGCCAGCAGCGTATATCAGGGATGGAATGAGCAGTTCTTC.

The chain joins TRBV7-9 to TRBJ2-1; D not certain. Germline assignment: CDR1 SEHNR and CDR2 FQNEAQ (reference sequence). With 4 bases removed from V and 11 bases from J, the gap between germline ends came to 12 bases. The CDR3 has 12 amino acids. In nucleotides, the CDR3 is TGTGCCAGCAGCTCCGGGCTCCCCAAGCAGTTCTTC. Its protein is CASSSGLPKQFF.

This clonotype was picked up a small number of times. This chain joins TRBV4-3 and TRBJ2-5; D is perhaps TRBD1 (5 bases). The CDR3 is 15 amino acids. Germline CDR1 and CDR2: LGHNA and YSLEER. V dropped 0 bases and J dropped 0 bases, with 8 bases sitting between them. In nucleotides, the CDR3 is TGCGCCAGCAGCCAAGATTTCAGGGACCAAGAGACCCAGTACTTC. This codes for CASSQDFRDQETQYF.

This clonotype was seen a handful of times. At one of its ends the junction is not consistent with the germline gene, which may arise from a read error. The V and J genes are TRBV7-7 and TRBJ2-3; TRBD2 aligns across 7 bases. CDR3 size: 15 residues. Germline values: CDR1 SSHAT, CDR2 FNYEAQ (reference sequence). The CDR3 DNA is TGTGCTAGCAGCTCCCACGGGGGGTTCACAGATACGCAGTATTTT. This codes for CASSSHGGFTDTQYF.

This clonotype was observed a few times. This chain connects TRBV12-3 or TRBV12-4 to TRBJ1-1; D is perhaps TRBD1 (6 bases). CDR3 size: 13 residues. The V gene lost 10 bases and the J gene lost 5 bases, with 17 bases spanning the gap. The CDR3 here is CANRRQGRTEAFF. The CDR3 DNA sequence: TGTGCCAACCGAAGGCAGGGGCGGACTGAAGCTTTCTTT.

This clonotype has a handful of counts. The chain combines TRBV4-1 with TRBJ2-7; D ambiguous. This CDR3 region has 16 residues. V was trimmed by 1 base and J by 6 bases, leaving 19 bases between them. In germline, CDR1 is MGHRA, CDR2 YSYEKL. The DNA for the CDR3 is TGCGCCAGCAGCCAAGCCCTCCAATCAATCTGGGGCGAGCAGTACGTC. Translation gives CASSQALQSIWGEQYV.

This clonotype has only a few counts. The chain carries TRBV29-1 and TRBJ1-1, with a tentative D call TRBD1 (5 bases). The CDR3 length is 14 residues. Deletions cut 3 bases from V and 0 bases from J, with 11 bases between. Per the germline V gene, CDR1 is SQVTM and CDR2 is ANQGSEA. This CDR3 is CSVEEGVMNTEAFF. CDR3 coding DNA: TGCAGCGTTGAGGAAGGGGTCATGAACACTGAAGCTTTCTTT.

For the CDR3, the DNA is TGTGCCAGCAGTCCAAGACTAGCGGGGAGGAACACAGATACGCAGTATTTT. Protein sequence: CASSPRLAGRNTDTQYF. The chain couples TRBV12-3 or TRBV12-4 to TRBJ2-3; 11 nucleotides line up with TRBD2. V shed 5 bases, J shed 2 bases, and the junction held 9 bases outside the gene matches. The CDR3 loop spans 17 amino acids.

This clonotype showed up just a few times. The V gene is TRBV5-1, the J gene TRBJ2-3, with D uncertain. The germline V gene has CDR1 SGHRS and CDR2 YFSETQ. This CDR3 has 17 residues. Trimming took off 0 bases at V and 2 bases at J, with 16 bases between the two ends. In DNA, the CDR3 is TGCGCCAGCAGCTTGGCCGAATTGGTTATTCTCACAGATACGCAGTATTTT. Residues: CASSLAELVILTDTQYF. The variable domain in full, completed from reference TRBV5-1 and TRBJ2-3, reads KAGVTQTPRYLIKTRGQQVTLSCSPISGHRSVSWYQQTPGQGLQFLFEYFSETQRNKGNFPGRFSGRQFSNSRSEMNVSTLELGDSALYLCASSLAELVILTDTQYFGPGTRLTVL.

This clonotype was observed a handful of times. The gene calls are TRBV4-1 and TRBJ1-1; D is undetermined. CDR3 size: 13 residues. V lost 1 base, J lost 4 bases, and 7 bases lay in between. From germline, CDR1 is MGHRA and CDR2 YSYEKL. The CDR3 sequence is CASSQARGTEAFF. As DNA, the CDR3 is TGCGCCAGCAGCCAAGCAAGAGGCACTGAAGCTTTCTTT.

The chain carries TRBV5-1 and TRBJ2-2; D remains unclear. This CDR3 contains 15 residues. Germline CDR1 reads SGHRS; CDR2 reads YFSETQ. The V gene lost 4 bases and the J gene lost 0 bases, with 10 bases spanning the gap. The CDR3 protein is CASSLRRPNTGELFF. The CDR3 DNA follows: TGCGCCAGCAGCCTCCGTCGGCCGAACACCGGGGAGCTGTTTTTT. Looking up the rest from reference TRBV5-1 and TRBJ2-2 gives the full variable domain: KAGVTQTPRYLIKTRGQQVTLSCSPISGHRSVSWYQQTPGQGLQFLFEYFSETQRNKGNFPGRFSGRQFSNSRSEMNVSTLELGDSALYLCASSLRRPNTGELFFGEGSRLTVL.